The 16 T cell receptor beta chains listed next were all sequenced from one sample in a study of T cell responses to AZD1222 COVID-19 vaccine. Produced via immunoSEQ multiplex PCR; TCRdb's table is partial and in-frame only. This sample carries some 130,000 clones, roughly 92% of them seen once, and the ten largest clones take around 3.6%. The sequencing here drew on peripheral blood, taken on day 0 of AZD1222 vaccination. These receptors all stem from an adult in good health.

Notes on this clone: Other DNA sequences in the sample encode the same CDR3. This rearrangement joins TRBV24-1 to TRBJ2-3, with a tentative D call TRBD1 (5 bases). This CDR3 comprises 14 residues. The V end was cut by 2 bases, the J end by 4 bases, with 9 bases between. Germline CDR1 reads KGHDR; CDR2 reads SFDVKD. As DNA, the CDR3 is TGTGCCACCAGTGATTACTTGGGGCCAGATACGCAGTATTTT. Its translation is CATSDYLGPDTQYF.

This CDR3 is CASSVGVAGGPYEQYF. The CDR3 DNA is TGTGCCAGCAGCGTAGGTGTGGCGGGAGGGCCCTACGAGCAGTACTTC. The V gene is TRBV9, the J gene TRBJ2-7; 9 positions agree with TRBD2. The CDR3 length is 16 residues. Germline V gene data show CDR1 as SGDLS and CDR2 as YYNGEE. With 0 bases clipped from V and 2 bases from J, the junction kept 6 bases outside the gene matches.

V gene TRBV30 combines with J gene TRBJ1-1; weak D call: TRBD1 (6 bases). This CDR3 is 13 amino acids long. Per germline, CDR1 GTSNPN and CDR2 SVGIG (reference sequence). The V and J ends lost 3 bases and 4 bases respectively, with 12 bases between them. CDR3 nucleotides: TGTGCCTGGAGCAAACAGGGTTTCACTGAAGCTTTCTTT. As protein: CAWSKQGFTEAFF.

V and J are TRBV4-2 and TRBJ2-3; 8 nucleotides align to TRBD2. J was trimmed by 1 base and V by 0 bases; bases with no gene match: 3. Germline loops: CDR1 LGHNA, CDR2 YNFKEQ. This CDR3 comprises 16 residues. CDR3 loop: CASSQEAGEGTDTQYF. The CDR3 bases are TGTGCCAGCAGCCAAGAAGCGGGAGAGGGCACAGATACGCAGTATTTT.

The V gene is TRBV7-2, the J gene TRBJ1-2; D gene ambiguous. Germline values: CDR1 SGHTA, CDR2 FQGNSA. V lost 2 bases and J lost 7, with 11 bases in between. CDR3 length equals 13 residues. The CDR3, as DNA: TGTGCCAGCAGCTTATGGGCGGGGATTGGCTACACCTTC. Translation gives CASSLWAGIGYTF.

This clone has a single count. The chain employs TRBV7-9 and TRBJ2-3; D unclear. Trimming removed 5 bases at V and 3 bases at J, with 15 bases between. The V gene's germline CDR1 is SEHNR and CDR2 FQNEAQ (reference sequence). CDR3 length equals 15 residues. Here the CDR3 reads CASSTGLVGTDTQYF. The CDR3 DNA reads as TGTGCCAGCAGCACTGGATTGGTCGGGACAGATACGCAGTATTTT. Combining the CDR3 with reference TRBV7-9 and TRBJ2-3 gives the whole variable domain DTGVSQNPRHKITKRGQNVTFRCDPISEHNRLYWYRQTLGQGPEFLTYFQNEAQLEKSRLLSDRFSAERPKGSFSTLEIQRTEQGDSAMYLCASSTGLVGTDTQYFGPGTRLTVL.

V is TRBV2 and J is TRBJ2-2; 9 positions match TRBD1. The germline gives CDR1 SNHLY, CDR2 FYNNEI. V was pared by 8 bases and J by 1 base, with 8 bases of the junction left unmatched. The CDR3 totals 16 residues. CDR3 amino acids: CASLSLGQGNTGELFF. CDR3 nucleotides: TGTGCCAGCTTAAGCCTGGGACAGGGGAACACCGGGGAGCTGTTTTTT. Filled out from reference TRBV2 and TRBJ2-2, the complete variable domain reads EPEVTQTPSHQVTQMGQEVILRCVPISNHLYFYWYRQILGQKVEFLVSFYNNEISEKSEIFDDQFSVERPDGSNFTLKIRSTKLEDSAMYFCASLSLGQGNTGELFFGEGSRLTVL.

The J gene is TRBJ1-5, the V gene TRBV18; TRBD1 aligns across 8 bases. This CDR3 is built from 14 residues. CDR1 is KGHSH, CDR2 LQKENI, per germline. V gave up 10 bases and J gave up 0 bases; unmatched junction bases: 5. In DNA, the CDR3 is TGTGCCACCATGGACAGGGATAGCAATCAGCCCCAGCATTTT. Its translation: CATMDRDSNQPQHF.

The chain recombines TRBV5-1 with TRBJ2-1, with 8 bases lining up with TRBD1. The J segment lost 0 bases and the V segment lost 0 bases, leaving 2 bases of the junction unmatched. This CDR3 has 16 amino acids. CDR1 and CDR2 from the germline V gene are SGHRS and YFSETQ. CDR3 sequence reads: CASSLGDRSSYNEQFF. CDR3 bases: TGCGCCAGCAGCTTGGGGGACAGGTCCTCCTACAATGAGCAGTTCTTC.

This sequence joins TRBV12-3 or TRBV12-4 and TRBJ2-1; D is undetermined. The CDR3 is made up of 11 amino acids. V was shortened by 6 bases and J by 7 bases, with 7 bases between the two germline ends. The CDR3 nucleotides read TGTGCCAGCAGCCCCCTGAATGAGCAGTTCTTC. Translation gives CASSPLNEQFF.

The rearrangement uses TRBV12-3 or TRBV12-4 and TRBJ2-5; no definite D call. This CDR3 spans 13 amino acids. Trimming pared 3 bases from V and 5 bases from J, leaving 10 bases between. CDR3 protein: CASSFWVGETQYF. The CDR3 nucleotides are TGTGCCAGCAGTTTTTGGGTGGGGGAGACCCAGTACTTC.

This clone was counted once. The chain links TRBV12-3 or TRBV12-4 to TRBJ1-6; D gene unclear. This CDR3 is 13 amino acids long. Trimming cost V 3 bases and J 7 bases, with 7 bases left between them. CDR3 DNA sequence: TGTGCCAGCAGTTTTCGATCGAATTCACCCCTCCACTTT. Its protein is CASSFRSNSPLHF.

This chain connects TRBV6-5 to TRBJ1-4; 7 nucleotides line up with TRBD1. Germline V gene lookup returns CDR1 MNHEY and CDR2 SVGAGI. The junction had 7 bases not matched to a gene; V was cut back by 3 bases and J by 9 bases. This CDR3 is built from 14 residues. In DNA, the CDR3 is TGTGCCAGCAGTTATGGCCCGGGACAGCAAAAACTGTTTTTT. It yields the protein CASSYGPGQQKLFF.

The CDR3 DNA follows: TGTGCCAGCAGCTTGCAGGGACTAGCGGGAGTTAGAGAGCAGTACTTC. Translation: CASSLQGLAGVREQYF. The rearrangement uses TRBV5-4 and TRBJ2-7; 14 bases align to TRBD2. The CDR3 totals 16 residues. The germline gives CDR1 SGHNT, CDR2 YYREEE (reference sequence). With V trimmed by 1 base and J by 7 bases, 7 bases remained unmatched.

The CDR3 sequence: CASSLTRIGTGGNTIYF. CDR3 bases: TGTGCCAGCAGCCTAACTCGGATAGGGACAGGGGGAAACACCATATATTTT. The rearrangement links TRBV7-6 to TRBJ1-3, with TRBD1 matching 9 bases. The J segment lost 4 bases and the V segment lost 5 bases, leaving 12 bases of the junction unmatched. The CDR3 runs to 17 residues. Germline V gives CDR1 SGHVS, CDR2 FNYEAQ.

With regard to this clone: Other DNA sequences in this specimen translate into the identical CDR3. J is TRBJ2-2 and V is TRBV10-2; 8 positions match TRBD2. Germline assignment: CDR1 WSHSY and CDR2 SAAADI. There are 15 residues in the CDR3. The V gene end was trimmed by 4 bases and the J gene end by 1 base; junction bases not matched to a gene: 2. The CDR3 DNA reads TGCGCCAGCAGTGTTACTAGCGGGAACACCGGGGAGCTGTTTTTT. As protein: CASSVTSGNTGELFF.